This is a list of T cell receptor beta chains from one sample in a study of spatial heterogeneity in lung cancer. TCRdb itself ran the 5' RACE reads through MiXCR, one entry per CDR3 protein. The sample has tens of thousands of distinct CDR3 sequences, about 5.6% seen once. This material consisted of PBMCs, taken at surgery. These receptor sequences come from a male donor with early-stage non-small cell lung cancer. CDR3s include the opening cysteine and the closing phenylalanine or tryptophan. The D gene is left open where the match is weak. Size values are once, few and many counts, or a class for expanded clones, and some rows have none.

clone size | D gene | J gene | V gene | CDR3 protein | CDR3 DNA
many | TRBD2 | TRBJ2-7 | TRBV4-2 | CASSNPGLAGGEQYF | TGTGCCAGCAGTAACCCGGGACTAGCGGGAGGCGAGCAGTACTTC
many | NA | TRBJ2-7 | TRBV7-9 | CASSLMGASYEQYF | TGTGCCAGCAGCTTAATGGGGGCAAGCTACGAGCAGTACTTC
many | TRBD2 | TRBJ2-5 | TRBV7-2 | CASSLPLTSGKQETQYF | TGTGCCAGCAGCTTACCCCTGACTAGCGGGAAACAAGAGACCCAGTACTTC
many | NA | TRBJ2-2 | TRBV7-9 | CASSHPSQDTGELFF | TGTGCCAGCAGCCATCCCTCTCAAGACACCGGGGAGCTGTTTTTT
many | NA | TRBJ1-1 | TRBV29-1 | CSVEGAGDTEAFF | TGCAGCGTTGAAGGGGCAGGGGACACTGAAGCTTTCTTT
many | NA | TRBJ1-6 | TRBV6-5 | CASSYSRLALNSPLHF | TGTGCCAGCAGTTACTCACGGCTAGCTCTGAATTCACCCCTCCACTTT
many | NA | TRBJ2-3 | TRBV5-1 | CASSSTTDTQYF | TGCGCCAGCAGCTCCACAACAGATACGCAGTATTTT
many | TRBD2 | TRBJ2-3 | TRBV5-1 | CASRQGTSGGGDTQYF | TGCGCCAGCAGACAGGGGACTAGCGGGGGAGGAGATACGCAGTATTTT
many | TRBD2 | TRBJ2-2 | TRBV4-1 | CASSPGTILNTGELFF | TGCGCCAGCAGCCCCGGGACTATCTTGAACACCGGGGAGCTGTTTTTT
many | TRBD1 | TRBJ1-6 | TRBV20-1 | CSATPQGWDNSPLHF | TGCAGTGCTACCCCACAGGGGTGGGATAATTCACCCCTCCACTTT
many | TRBD1 | TRBJ2-2 | TRBV7-9 | CASSLGDRGKSGELFF | TGTGCCAGCAGCTTGGGGGACAGGGGTAAATCCGGGGAGCTGTTTTTT
many | NA | TRBJ2-1 | TRBV7-9 | CASSSHKGGNNEQFF | TGTGCCAGCAGCTCTCACAAGGGGGGGAACAATGAGCAGTTCTTC
many | NA | TRBJ1-5 | TRBV12-3/TRBV12-4 | CASKTREGSNQPQHF | TGTGCCAGCAAGACGAGAGAGGGGAGCAATCAGCCCCAGCATTTT
many | NA | TRBJ2-3 | TRBV7-9 | CASSLGNPGTDTQYF | TGTGCCAGCAGCTTAGGTAATCCTGGCACAGATACGCAGTATTTT
many | TRBD1 | TRBJ2-5 | TRBV15 | CATSTRTGEETQYF | TGTGCCACCAGCACGAGGACAGGGGAAGAGACCCAGTACTTC
many | TRBD1 | TRBJ2-1 | TRBV4-1 | CASSQDIQGAPLNEQFF | TGCGCCAGCAGCCAAGATATACAGGGGGCACCTTTGAATGAGCAGTTCTTC
many | NA | TRBJ2-2 | TRBV19 | CASSRAAANTGELFF | TGTGCCAGTAGTCGGGCGGCCGCGAACACCGGGGAGCTGTTTTTT
many | TRBD1 | TRBJ2-3 | TRBV18 | CASSPPGTAPDTQYF | TGTGCCAGCTCACCACCCGGGACAGCCCCAGATACGCAGTATTTT
many | NA | TRBJ1-5 | TRBV2 | CASSPTRSLHQPQHF | TGTGCCAGCAGCCCTACAAGGAGTCTCCATCAGCCCCAGCATTTT
NA | NA | TRBJ2-7 | TRBV5-6 | CASSGAAYVQQYF | TGTGCCAGCAGCGGGGCTGCTTACGTCCAGCAGTACTTC
many | NA | TRBJ2-1 | TRBV12-3/TRBV12-4 | CASSWKETYNEQFF | TGTGCCAGCAGTTGGAAGGAGACCTACAATGAGCAGTTCTTC
few | NA | TRBJ1-1 | TRBV6-5 | CASSSLATRNTEAFF | TGTGCCAGCAGCTCCCTCGCCACCCGGAACACTGAAGCTTTCTTT
many | NA | TRBJ2-2 | TRBV13 | CAAGSSNTGELFF | TGTGCTGCAGGGAGCTCTAACACCGGGGAGCTGTTTTTT
many | TRBD2 | TRBJ2-5 | TRBV9 | CASSPSGISIETQYF | TGTGCCAGTTCCCCCAGCGGGATCTCAATAGAGACCCAGTACTTC
many | NA | TRBJ2-7 | TRBV27 | CASSLVGGMYEQYF | TGTGCCAGCAGTTTAGTCGGGGGCATGTACGAGCAGTACTTC